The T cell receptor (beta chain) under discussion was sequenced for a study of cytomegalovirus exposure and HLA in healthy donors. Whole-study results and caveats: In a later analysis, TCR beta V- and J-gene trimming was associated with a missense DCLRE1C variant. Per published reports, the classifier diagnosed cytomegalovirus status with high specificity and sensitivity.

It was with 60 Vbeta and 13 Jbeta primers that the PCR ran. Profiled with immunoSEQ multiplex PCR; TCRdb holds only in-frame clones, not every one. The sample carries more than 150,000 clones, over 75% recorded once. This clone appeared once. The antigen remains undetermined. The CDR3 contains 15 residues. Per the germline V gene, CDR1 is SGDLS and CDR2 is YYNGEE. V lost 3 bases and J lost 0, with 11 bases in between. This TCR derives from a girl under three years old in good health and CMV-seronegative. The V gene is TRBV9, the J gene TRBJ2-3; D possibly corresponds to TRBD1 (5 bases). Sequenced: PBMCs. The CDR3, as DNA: TGTGCCAGCAGCGGCGCAGGGTCTAGCACAGATACGCAGTATTTT. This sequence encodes CASSGAGSSTDTQYF.